This T cell receptor (beta chain) was sequenced during a study of T cell repertoires in cytomegalovirus infection. Study-wide context: Both CMV infection and a matching HLA type were indicated by public TCR beta signatures.

TCRdb itself ran the reads through MiXCR, one entry per CDR3 protein. This table holds around 740,000 distinct CDR3 sequences, approximately 34% found once. A remark on this clonotype: Its antigen is unidentified.

Study results and limitations: Totalled public TCR beta family frequency picked out people who carried CMV plus the relevant HLA. Across the ex vivo response, the dominant clonotypes were HLA-C-restricted CMV-specific TCR beta clonotypes.

This TCR came from a human donor in good health (CMV status not recorded). Some clones in this sample may be carry-over from other donors' samples. The sequencing input was PBMCs.

In DNA form, the CDR3 reads TGTGCCAGCGAAAGCGGGGGGGCCGTCGCAGATACGCAGTATTTT. Protein product: CASESGGAVADTQYF. The rearrangement links TRBV10-3 to TRBJ2-3; 10 positions match TRBD2. V lost 10 bases and J lost 4; bases outside the gene matches: 11. This CDR3 has 15 amino acids. Per germline, CDR1 ENHRY and CDR2 SYGVKD.